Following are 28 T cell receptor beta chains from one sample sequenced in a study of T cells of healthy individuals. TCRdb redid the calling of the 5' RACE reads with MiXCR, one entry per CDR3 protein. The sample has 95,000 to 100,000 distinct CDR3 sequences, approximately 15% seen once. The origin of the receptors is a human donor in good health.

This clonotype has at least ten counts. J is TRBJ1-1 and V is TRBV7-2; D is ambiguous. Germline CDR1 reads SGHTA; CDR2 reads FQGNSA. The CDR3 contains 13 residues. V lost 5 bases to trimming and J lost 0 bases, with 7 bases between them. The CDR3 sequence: CASSAHMNTEAFF. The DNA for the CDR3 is TGTGCCAGCAGCGCCCACATGAACACTGAAGCTTTCTTT.

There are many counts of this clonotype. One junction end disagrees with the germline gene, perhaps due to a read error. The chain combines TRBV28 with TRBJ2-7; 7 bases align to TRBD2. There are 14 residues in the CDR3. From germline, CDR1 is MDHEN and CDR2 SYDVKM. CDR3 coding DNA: TGTGCCAGCAGCACGGGGGGACCCTCCCACGAGCAGTACTTC. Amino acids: CASSTGGPSHEQYF.

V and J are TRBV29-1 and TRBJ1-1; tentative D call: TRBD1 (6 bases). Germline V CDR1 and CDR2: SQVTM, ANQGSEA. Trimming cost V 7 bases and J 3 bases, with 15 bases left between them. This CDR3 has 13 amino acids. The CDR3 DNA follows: TGCAGCGGAATGGGGACAAGCTACACTGAAGCTTTCTTT. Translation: CSGMGTSYTEAFF.

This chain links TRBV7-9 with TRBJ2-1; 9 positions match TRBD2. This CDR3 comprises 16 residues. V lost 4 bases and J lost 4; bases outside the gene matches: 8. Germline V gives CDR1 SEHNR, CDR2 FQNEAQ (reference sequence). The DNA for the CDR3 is TGTGCCAGCAGCTCCACCCTAGCGGGAAGGTACAATGAGCAGTTCTTC. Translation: CASSSTLAGRYNEQFF.

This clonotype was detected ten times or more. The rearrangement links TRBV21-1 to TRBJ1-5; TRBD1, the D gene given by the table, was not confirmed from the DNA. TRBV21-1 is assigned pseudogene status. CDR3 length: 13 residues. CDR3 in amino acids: CASSIGGVQPQHF. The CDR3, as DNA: TGTGCCAGCAGCATAGGGGGCGTTCAGCCCCAGCATTTT.

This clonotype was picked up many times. CDR3 in DNA: TGTGCCAGCAGTTACGGAGGGAACGAGCAGTACTTC. Its protein product is CASSYGGNEQYF. This rearrangement joins TRBV6-6 to TRBJ2-7, with D perhaps matching TRBD2 (6 bases). The V gene's germline CDR1 is MNHNY and CDR2 SVGAGI (reference sequence). Between the trimmed V and J ends, which lost 2 bases and 5 bases, there was a span of 7 bases. This CDR3 is built from 12 residues.

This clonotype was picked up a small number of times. In nucleotides, the CDR3 is TGTGCCAGCAGTTTTTTTAGGGGGCTGAACACCGGGGAGCTGTTTTTT. Translated: CASSFFRGLNTGELFF. The V and J genes are TRBV28 and TRBJ2-2; 7 nucleotides line up with TRBD1. With V trimmed by 3 bases and J by 1 base, 5 bases remained unmatched. Germline V gene sequence: CDR1 MDHEN, CDR2 SYDVKM. This CDR3 region has 16 residues.

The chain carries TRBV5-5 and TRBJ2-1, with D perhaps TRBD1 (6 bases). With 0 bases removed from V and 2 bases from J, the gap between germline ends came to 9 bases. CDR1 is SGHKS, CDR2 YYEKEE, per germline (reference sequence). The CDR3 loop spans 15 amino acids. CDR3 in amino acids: CASSLVRDTYNEQFF. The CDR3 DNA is TGTGCCAGCAGCTTGGTTAGGGACACCTACAATGAGCAGTTCTTC.

Here the CDR3 DNA reads TGTGCCAGCAGAAAGACTAGCGGGAGACAGTTCTTC. This gives the protein CASRKTSGRQFF. The rearrangement links TRBV3-1 to TRBJ2-1; 12 bases align to TRBD2. V lost 6 bases and J lost 13; bases outside the gene matches: 4. The CDR3 is 12 residues long. Germline-derived CDR1 and CDR2 are LGHDT and YNNKEL (reference sequence).

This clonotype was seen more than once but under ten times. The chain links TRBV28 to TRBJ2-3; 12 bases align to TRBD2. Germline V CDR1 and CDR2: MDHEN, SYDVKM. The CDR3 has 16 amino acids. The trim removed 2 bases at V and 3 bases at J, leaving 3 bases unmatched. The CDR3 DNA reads TGTGCCAGCAGTTTACTAGCGGGGGGGGTGACAGATACGCAGTATTTT. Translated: CASSLLAGGVTDTQYF.

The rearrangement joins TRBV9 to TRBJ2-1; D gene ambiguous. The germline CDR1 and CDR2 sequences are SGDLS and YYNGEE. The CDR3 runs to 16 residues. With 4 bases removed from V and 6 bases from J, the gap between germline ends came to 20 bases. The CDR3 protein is CASSPFGRQTSNEQFF. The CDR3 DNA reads TGTGCCAGCAGCCCTTTTGGCAGGCAGACATCCAATGAGCAGTTCTTC.

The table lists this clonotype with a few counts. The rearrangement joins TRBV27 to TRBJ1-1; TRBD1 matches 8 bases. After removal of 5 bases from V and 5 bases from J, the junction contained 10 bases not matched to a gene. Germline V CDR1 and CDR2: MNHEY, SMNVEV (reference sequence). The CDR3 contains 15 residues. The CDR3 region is CASSPRQGAWTEAFF. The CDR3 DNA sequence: TGTGCCAGCAGTCCCCGGCAGGGGGCTTGGACTGAAGCTTTCTTT.

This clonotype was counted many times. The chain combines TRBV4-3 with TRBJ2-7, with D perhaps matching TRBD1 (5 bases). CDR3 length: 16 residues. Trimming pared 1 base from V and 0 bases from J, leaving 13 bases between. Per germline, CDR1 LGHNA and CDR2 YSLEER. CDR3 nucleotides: TGCGCCAGCAGCCAAGGAGACAGAGAAGGCTCCTACGAGCAGTACTTC. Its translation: CASSQGDREGSYEQYF.

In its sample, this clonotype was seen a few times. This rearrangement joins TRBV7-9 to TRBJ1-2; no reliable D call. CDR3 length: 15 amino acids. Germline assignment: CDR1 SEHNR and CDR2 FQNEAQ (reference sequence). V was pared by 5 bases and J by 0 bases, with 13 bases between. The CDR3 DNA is TGTGCCAGCAGCATAAATGAAGGACCTAACTATGGCTACACCTTC. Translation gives CASSINEGPNYGYTF.

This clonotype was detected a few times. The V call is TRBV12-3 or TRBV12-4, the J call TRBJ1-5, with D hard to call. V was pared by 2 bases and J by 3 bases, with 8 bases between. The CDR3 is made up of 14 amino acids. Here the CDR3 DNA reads TGTGCCAGCAGTTTATACGCAACCAATCAGCCCCAGCATTTT. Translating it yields CASSLYATNQPQHF.

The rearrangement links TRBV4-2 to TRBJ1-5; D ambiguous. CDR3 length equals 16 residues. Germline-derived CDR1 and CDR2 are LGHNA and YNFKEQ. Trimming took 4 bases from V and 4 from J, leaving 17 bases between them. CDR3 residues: CASSPIHWVQNQPQHF. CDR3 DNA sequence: TGTGCCAGCAGCCCCATCCATTGGGTCCAAAATCAGCCCCAGCATTTT.

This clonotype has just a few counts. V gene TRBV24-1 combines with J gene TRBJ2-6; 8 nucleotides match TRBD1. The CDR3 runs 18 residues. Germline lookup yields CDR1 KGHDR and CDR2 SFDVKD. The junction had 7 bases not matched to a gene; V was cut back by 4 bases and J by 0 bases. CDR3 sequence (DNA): TGTGCCACCAGTGACCCTGGACAGGGAGACTCTGGGGCCAACGTCCTGACTTTC. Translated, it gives CATSDPGQGDSGANVLTF.

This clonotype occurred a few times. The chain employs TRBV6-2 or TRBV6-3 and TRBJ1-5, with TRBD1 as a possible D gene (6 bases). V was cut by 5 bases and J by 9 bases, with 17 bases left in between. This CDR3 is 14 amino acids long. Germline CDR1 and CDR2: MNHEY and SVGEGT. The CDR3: CASSRTVPHWPQHF. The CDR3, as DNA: TGTGCCAGCAGTCGGACAGTGCCCCATTGGCCCCAGCATTTT.

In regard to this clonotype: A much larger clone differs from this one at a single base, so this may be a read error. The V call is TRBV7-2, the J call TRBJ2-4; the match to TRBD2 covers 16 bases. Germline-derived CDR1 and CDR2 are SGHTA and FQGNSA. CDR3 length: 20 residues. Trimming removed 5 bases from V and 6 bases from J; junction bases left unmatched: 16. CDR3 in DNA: TGTGCCAGCAGCCGTCAACCGGGACTAGCGGGAGGGCGGGAAGTAAACATTCAGTACTTC. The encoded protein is CASSRQPGLAGGREVNIQYF.

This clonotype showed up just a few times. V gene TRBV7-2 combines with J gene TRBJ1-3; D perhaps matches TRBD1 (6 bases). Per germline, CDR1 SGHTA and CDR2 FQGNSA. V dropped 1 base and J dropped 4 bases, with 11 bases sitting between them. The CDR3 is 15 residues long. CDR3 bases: TGTGCCAGCAGCTTAGGCAGGGGCTGGGGAAACACCATATATTTT. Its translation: CASSLGRGWGNTIYF.

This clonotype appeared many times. The CDR3 loop is CASSPQGLGNTIYF. The DNA of the CDR3 is TGCGCCAGCAGCCCCCAGGGTCTCGGAAACACCATATATTTT. This sequence joins TRBV4-3 and TRBJ1-3, with D perhaps matching TRBD1 (5 bases). Trimming took off 4 bases at V and 4 bases at J, with 11 bases between the two ends. The germline V gene encodes CDR1 LGHNA and CDR2 YSLEER. The CDR3 is made up of 14 amino acids.

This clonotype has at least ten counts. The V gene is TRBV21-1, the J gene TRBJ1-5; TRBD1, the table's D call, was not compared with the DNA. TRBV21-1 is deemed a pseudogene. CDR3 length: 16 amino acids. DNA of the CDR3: TGTGCCAGCAGCTACGACTGGCAGGGTGGCAATCAGCCCCAGCATTTT. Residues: CASSYDWQGGNQPQHF.

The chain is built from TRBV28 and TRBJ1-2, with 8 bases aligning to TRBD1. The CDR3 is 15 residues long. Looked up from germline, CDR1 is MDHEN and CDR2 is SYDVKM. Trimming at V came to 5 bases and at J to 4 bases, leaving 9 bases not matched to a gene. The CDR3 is CASSPMSGGGYGYTF. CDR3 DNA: TGTGCCAGCAGTCCGATGTCAGGGGGCGGCTATGGCTACACCTTC.

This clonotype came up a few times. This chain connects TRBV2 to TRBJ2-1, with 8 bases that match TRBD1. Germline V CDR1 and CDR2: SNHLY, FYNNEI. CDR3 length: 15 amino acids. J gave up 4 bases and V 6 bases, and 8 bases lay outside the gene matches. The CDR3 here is CASRLSGQGYNEQFF. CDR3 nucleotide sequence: TGTGCCAGCAGGCTTTCAGGACAGGGATACAATGAGCAGTTCTTC.

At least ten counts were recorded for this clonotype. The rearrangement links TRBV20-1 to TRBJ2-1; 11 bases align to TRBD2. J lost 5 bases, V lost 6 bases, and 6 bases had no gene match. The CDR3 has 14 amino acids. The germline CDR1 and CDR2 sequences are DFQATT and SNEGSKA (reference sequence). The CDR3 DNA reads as TGCAGTGCCGAACCGGGACTAGCGGACAATGAGCAGTTCTTC. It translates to CSAEPGLADNEQFF.

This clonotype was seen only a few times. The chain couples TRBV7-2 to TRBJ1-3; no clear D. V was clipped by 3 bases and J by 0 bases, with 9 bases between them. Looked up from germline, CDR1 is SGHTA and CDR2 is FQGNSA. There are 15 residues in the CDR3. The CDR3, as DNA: TGTGCCAGCAGCTTGTGGAAGAGCTCTGGAAACACCATATATTTT. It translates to CASSLWKSSGNTIYF.

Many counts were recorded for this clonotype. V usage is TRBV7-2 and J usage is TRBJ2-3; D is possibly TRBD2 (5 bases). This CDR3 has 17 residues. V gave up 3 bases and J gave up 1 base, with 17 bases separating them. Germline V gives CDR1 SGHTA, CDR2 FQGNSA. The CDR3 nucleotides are TGTGCCAGCAGCTTTAGTGTTGCTAGCCCCCGCACAGATACGCAGTATTTT. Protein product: CASSFSVASPRTDTQYF.

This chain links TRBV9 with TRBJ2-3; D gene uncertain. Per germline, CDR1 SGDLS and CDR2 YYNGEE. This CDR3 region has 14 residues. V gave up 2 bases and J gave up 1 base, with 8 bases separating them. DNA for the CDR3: TGTGCCAGCAGCGTGACCGTGGGCACAGATACGCAGTATTTT. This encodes CASSVTVGTDTQYF. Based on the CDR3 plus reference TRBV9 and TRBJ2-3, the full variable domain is DSGVTQTPKHLITATGQRVTLRCSPRSGDLSVYWYQQSLDQGLQFLIQYYNGEERAKGNILERFSAQQFPDLHSELNLSSLELGDSALYFCASSVTVGTDTQYFGPGTRLTVL.